These 7 T cell receptor beta chains were sequenced from one sample in a study of CD8 T cells in Susac syndrome. Reverse transcription of about 0.45 to 1 ug RNA was carried out with random hexamers. TCRdb called the immunoSEQ multiplex PCR reads again in MiXCR, with one record for every CDR3 protein. This sample has about 140,000 distinct CDR3 sequences, with around 93% found just once. Sequenced sample: CD4+ T cells from PBMCs. The receptors come from a human donor with Susac syndrome.

CDR3 bases: TGCAGTGCTAGAGATCCCCTAGACGGGAGGGCTTTCTTT. Translating gives CSARDPLDGRAFF. The rearrangement joins TRBV20-1 to TRBJ1-1, with D unclear. This CDR3 is 13 amino acids long. Germline V gene lookup returns CDR1 DFQATT and CDR2 SNEGSKA (reference sequence). Deletions cut 0 bases from V and 11 bases from J, with 16 bases between.

This rearrangement joins TRBV27 to TRBJ1-1; TRBD1 aligns across 8 bases. The CDR3 covers 15 residues. Germline V gene data show CDR1 as MNHEY and CDR2 as SMNVEV (reference sequence). Trimming at V came to 1 base and at J to 3 bases, leaving 4 bases not matched to a gene. CDR3: CASSLYPTGDTEAFF. The CDR3 DNA reads TGTGCCAGCAGTTTATACCCGACAGGGGACACTGAAGCTTTCTTT.

The chain couples TRBV4-2 to TRBJ2-2; tentatively, D is TRBD1 (6 bases). Germline V lookup: CDR1 LGHNA, CDR2 YNFKEQ. The V end was cut by 4 bases, the J end by 4 bases, with 10 bases between. The CDR3 consists of 14 residues. The CDR3 DNA reads as TGTGCCAGCAGCCTCGAGGGGGTCACCGGGGAGCTGTTTTTT. Translation gives CASSLEGVTGELFF.

This rearrangement joins TRBV7-2 to TRBJ2-6; D not certain. Germline CDR1 and CDR2: SGHTA and FQGNSA. V was pared by 5 bases and J by 0 bases, with 11 bases between. CDR3 length: 16 amino acids. The CDR3 loop reads CASSLVSFSGANVLTF. The DNA of the CDR3 is TGTGCCAGCAGCCTCGTCTCTTTCTCTGGGGCCAACGTCCTGACTTTC.

This sequence joins TRBV20-1 and TRBJ1-5; 8 bases line up with TRBD1. Germline V gene lookup returns CDR1 DFQATT and CDR2 SNEGSKA (reference sequence). V shed 4 bases and J 3 bases; nucleotides not matched to a gene: 2. This CDR3 region has 13 residues. CDR3: CSAKTGDNQPQHF. Written as DNA, the CDR3 is TGCAGTGCTAAGACAGGGGACAATCAGCCCCAGCATTTT.

J is TRBJ1-1 and V is TRBV29-1, with D uncertain. This CDR3 is built from 14 residues. Looked up from germline, CDR1 is SQVTM and CDR2 is ANQGSEA. Trimming removed 2 bases at V and 0 bases at J, with 10 bases between. The chain's CDR3 is CSVELRTVNTEAFF. The DNA for the CDR3 is TGCAGCGTTGAATTACGTACGGTGAACACTGAAGCTTTCTTT.

This clonotype was counted a single time. V usage is TRBV6-5 and J usage is TRBJ2-7, with TRBD2 identical over 12 bases. The CDR3 is made up of 15 amino acids. Germline V gene lookup returns CDR1 MNHEY and CDR2 SVGAGI. Trimming cost V 8 bases and J 6 bases; bases outside gene matches: 11. The CDR3 reads CASRQPRLAGVEQYF. The CDR3, as DNA: TGTGCCAGCCGACAACCGCGACTAGCGGGAGTCGAGCAGTACTTC.